This T cell receptor beta chain was obtained from a study of human T cells and chemical hapten exposure. The CDR3 extends over 13 amino acids. V was clipped by 2 bases and J by 5 bases, with 7 bases between them. Germline loops: CDR1 ENHRY, CDR2 SYGVKD. For the library, individual cDNA molecules each received unique molecular identifiers. MiXCR, applied by TCRdb to the RACE reads, yields one record per CDR3 protein. The data contain some 330,000 distinct CDR3 sequences, around 5.5% of them seen just once; the ten biggest clones take up roughly 8.2%. As to time point: pre-sensitization, week 0. The treatment denotes: therapeutic diphenylcyclopropenone sensitization with weekly scalp DPC. This clonotype was found many times.

The source material was whole blood, sampled in connection with sensitization to the hapten diphenylcyclopropenone (DPC). This chain joins TRBV10-3 and TRBJ1-5; D remains ambiguous. This receptor was obtained from a woman aged 18-30 years with alopecia areata. Some clones in this sample may be carry-over from other donors' samples. The CDR3 DNA follows: TGTGCCATCAGTGAGCTCCCGTATCAGCCCCAGCATTTT. Its translation: CAISELPYQPQHF.